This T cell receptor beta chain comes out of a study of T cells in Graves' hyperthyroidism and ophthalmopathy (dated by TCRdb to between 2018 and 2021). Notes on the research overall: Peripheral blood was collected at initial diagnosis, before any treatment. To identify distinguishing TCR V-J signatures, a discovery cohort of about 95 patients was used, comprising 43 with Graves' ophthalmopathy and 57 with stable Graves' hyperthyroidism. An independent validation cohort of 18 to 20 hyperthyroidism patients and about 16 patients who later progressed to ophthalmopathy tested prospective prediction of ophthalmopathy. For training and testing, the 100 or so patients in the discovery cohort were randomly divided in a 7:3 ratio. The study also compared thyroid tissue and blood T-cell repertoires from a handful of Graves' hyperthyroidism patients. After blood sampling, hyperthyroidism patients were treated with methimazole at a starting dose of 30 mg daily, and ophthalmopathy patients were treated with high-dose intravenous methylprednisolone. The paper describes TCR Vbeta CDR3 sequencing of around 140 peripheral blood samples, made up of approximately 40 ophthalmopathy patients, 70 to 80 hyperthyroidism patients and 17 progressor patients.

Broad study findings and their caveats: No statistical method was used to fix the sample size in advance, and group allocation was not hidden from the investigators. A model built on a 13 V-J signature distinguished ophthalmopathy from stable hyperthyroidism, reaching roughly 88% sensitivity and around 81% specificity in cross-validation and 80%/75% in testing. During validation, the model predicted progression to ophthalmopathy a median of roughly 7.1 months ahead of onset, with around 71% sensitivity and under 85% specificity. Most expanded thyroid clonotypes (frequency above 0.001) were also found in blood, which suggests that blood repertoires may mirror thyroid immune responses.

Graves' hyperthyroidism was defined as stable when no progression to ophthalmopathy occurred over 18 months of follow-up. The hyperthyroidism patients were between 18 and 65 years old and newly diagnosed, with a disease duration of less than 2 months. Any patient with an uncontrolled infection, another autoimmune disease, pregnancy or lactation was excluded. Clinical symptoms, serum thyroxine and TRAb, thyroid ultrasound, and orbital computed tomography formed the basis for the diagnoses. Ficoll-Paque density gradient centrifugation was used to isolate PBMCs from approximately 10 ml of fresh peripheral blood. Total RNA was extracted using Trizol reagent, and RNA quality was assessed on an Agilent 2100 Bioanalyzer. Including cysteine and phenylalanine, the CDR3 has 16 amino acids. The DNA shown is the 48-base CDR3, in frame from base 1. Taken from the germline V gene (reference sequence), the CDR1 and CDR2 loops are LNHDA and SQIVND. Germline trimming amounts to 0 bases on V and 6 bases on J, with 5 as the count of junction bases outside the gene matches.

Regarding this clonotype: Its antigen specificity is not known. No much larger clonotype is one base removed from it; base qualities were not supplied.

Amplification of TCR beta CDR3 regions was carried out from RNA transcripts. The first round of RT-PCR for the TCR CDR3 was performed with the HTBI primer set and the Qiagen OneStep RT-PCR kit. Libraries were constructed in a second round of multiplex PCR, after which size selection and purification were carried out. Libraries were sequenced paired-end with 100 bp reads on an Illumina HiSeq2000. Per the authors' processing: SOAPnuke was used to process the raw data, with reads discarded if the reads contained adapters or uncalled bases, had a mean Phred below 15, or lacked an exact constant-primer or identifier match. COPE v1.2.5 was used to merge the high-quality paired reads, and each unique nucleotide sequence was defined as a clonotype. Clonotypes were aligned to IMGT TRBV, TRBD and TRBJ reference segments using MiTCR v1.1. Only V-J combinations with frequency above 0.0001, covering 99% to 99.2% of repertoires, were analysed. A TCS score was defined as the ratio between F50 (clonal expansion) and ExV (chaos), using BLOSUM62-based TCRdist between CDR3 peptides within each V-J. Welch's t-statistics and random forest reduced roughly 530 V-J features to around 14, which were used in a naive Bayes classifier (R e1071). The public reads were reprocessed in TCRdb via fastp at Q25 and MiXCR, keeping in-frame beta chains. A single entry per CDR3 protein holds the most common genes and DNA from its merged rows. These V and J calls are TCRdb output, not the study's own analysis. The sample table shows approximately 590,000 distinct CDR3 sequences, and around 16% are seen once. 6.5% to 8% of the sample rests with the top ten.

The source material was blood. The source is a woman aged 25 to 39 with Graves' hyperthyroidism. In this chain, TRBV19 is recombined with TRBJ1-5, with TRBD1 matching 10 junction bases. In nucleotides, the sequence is TGTGCCAGTAGTATAGACCGGGACAGGGGAGTTCAGCCCCAGCATTTT. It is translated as CASSIDRDRGVQPQHF.